Included here is one T cell receptor (beta chain) sequence, with context. This entry is derived from a study of blood T cell repertoires in COVID-19. In the study overall: Sample material is recorded as cDNA or gDNA derived from T cells, B-cell-depleted T cells, or PBMCs.

Method: immunoSEQ multiplex PCR; TCRdb's copy keeps in-frame clones and lacks some. The data hold 150,000 to 200,000 clones, with about four fifths observed a single time. With 4 bases clipped from V and 5 bases from J, the junction kept 9 bases outside the gene matches. Germline lookup yields CDR1 MDHEN and CDR2 SYDVKM. This CDR3 is built from 16 residues. This TCR was sampled from a man between 60 and 70 years old with acute or convalescent COVID-19. The specimen was peripheral blood. This chain uses TRBV28 with TRBJ2-1; 9 bases are a match to TRBD1. The CDR3 spells CASSSPGTGRNNEQFF. In nucleotides, the CDR3 is TGTGCCAGCAGTTCCCCCGGGACAGGGAGGAACAATGAGCAGTTCTTC. Full variable domain (missing parts from reference TRBV28 and TRBJ2-1): DVKVTQSSRYLVKRTGEKVFLECVQDMDHENMFWYRQDPGLGLRLIYFSYDVKMKEKGDIPEGYSVSREKKERFSLILESASTNQTSMYLCASSSPGTGRNNEQFFGPGTRLTVL.